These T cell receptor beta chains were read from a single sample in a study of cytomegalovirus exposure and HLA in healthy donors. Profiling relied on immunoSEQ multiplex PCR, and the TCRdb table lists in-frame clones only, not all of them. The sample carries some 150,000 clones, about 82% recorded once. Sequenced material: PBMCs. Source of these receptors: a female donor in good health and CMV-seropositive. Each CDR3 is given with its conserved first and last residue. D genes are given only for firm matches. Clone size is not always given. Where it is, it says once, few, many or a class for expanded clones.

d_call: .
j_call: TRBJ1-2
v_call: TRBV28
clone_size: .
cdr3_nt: TGTGCCAGCAGAGAACAGGGATATACCCACTACACCTTC
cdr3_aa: CASREQGYTHYTF

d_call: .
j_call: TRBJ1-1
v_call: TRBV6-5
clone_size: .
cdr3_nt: TGTGCCAGCAGTTATGGTCAGGTGAACACTGAAGCTTTCTTT
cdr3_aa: CASSYGQVNTEAFF

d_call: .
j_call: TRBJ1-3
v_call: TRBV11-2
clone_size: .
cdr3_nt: TGTGCCAGCAGAGGCGGGGGGAGCTCTGGAAACACCATATATTTT
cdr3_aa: CASRGGGSSGNTIYF

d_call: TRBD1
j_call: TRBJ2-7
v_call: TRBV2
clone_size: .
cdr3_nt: TGTGCACATGGGGACAGGGTCAACGAGCAGTACTTC
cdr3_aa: CAHGDRVNEQYF

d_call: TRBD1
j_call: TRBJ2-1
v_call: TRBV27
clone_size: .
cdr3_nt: TGTGCCAGCAGTTTACAGGGGGCATACAATGAGCAGTTCTTC
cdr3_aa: CASSLQGAYNEQFF

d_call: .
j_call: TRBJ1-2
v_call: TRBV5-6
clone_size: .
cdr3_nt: TGTGCCAGCAGCTTGGGGGCAGCTAACTATGGCTACACCTTC
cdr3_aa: CASSLGAANYGYTF

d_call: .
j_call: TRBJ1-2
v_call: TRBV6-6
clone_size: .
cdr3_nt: TGTGCCAGCAGCCCAAACAGGTTCTATGGCTACACCTTC
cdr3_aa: CASSPNRFYGYTF

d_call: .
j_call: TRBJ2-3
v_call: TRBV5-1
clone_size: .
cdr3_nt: TGCGCCAGCAGCTTGTTGGGACTGGCAGATACGCAGTATTTT
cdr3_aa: CASSLLGLADTQYF

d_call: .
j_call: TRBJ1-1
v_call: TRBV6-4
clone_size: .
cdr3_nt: TGTGCCAGCAGTGACAACCTCCTACAGGAGCTGAACACTGAAGCTTTCTTT
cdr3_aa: CASSDNLLQELNTEAFF

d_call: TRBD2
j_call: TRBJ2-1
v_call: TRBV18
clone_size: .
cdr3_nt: TGTGCCAGCTCACTGGCTAGCGGGGGGCCTAGAAGAAATGAGCAGTTCTTC
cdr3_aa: CASSLASGGPRRNEQFF

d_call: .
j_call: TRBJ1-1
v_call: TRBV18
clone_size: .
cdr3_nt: TGTGCCAGCTCACCACCGTCAGTGAACACTGAAGCTTTCTTT
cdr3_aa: CASSPPSVNTEAFF

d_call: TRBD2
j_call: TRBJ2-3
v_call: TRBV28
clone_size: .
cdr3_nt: TGTGCCAGCAGAGGGACTAGCGGGGGCCTCCGGGGCACAGATACGCAGTATTTT
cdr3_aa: CASRGTSGGLRGTDTQYF

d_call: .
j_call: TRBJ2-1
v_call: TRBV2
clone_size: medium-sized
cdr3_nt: TGTGCCAGCAGTGAATCGGTATATAGTCACAATGAGCAGTTCTTC
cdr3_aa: CASSESVYSHNEQFF

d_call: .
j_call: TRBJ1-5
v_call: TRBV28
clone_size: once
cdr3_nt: TGTGCCAGCAGCGGGGGACTATATAGCAATCAGCCCCAGCATTTT
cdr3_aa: CASSGGLYSNQPQHF

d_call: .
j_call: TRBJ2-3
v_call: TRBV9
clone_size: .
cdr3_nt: TGTGCCAGCAGCGTACCCCTCAGCGGAGGCCCAGATACGCAGTATTTT
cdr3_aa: CASSVPLSGGPDTQYF

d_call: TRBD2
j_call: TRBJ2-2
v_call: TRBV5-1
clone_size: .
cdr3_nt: TGCGCCAGCAGCTGGCTAGCGGCGAACACCGGGGAGCTGTTTTTT
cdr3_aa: CASSWLAANTGELFF

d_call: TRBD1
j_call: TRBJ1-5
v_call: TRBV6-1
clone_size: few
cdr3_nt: TGTGCCAGCATAAGCGGCAGGGGGAATCAGCCCCAGCATTTT
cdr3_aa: CASISGRGNQPQHF

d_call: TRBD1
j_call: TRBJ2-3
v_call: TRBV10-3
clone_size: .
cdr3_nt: TGTGCCATCAGCGCTCCGGGACAGGGTCGTGATACGCAGTATTTT
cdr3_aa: CAISAPGQGRDTQYF

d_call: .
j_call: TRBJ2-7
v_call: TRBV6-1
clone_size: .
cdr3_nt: TGTGCCAGCAGTGTGGACAGTACCTACGAGCAGTACTTC
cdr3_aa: CASSVDSTYEQYF

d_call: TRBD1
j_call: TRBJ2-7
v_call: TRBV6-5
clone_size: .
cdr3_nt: TGTGCCAGCATGGACAGGGGGCTCGAGCAGTACTTC
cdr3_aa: CASMDRGLEQYF

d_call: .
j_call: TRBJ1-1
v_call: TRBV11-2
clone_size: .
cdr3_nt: TGTGCCAGCAGCTTAGCGTTACAGACGAACACTGAAGCTTTCTTT
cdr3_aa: CASSLALQTNTEAFF